This TCR beta chain is drawn from a study of blood T cell repertoires in COVID-19. Study summary: The cDNA or gDNA used as material had been derived from T cells, B-cell-depleted T cells, or PBMCs.

Study processing details: Nucleated cell number was recorded as an estimate derived from reference gene primer amplification. TCRdb keeps only in-frame clones here, not all; method: immunoSEQ multiplex PCR. V, J and clone size were drawn from that table, and D and trimming were deduced from the DNA. Here the sample spans tens of thousands of clones, around 83% being singletons. The sequence was collected from a human donor with acute or convalescent COVID-19. The donor label of this sample is uncertain. Source material: peripheral blood.

Here the CDR3 reads CASSFWTDEAFF. In nucleotides, the CDR3 is TGTGCCAGCAGCTTTTGGACAGATGAAGCTTTCTTT. The genes are TRBV11-3 and TRBJ1-1, with a tentative D call TRBD1 (6 bases). Trimming removed 3 bases from V and 7 bases from J, with 9 bases in between. The CDR3 runs 12 residues. Germline V gene data show CDR1 as SGHNT and CDR2 as YENEEA.